This T cell receptor beta chain was documented in a study of T cell repertoires in cytomegalovirus infection. The wider study: The authors relied on CMV epitopes, both recently identified HLA-C-restricted and well-studied HLA-B-restricted.

TCRdb independently ran MiXCR on the reads; one entry per CDR3 protein. The sample shows some 200,000 distinct CDR3 sequences, around 40% of them seen only once. Regarding this clonotype: Its specificity is unknown.

The V end was cut by 2 bases, the J end by 1 base, with 11 bases between. The CDR3 totals 15 residues. Per germline, CDR1 MNHEY and CDR2 SVGAGI. The material sequenced was CD8+ T cells from cultured PBMCs, taken from culture after CMV antigen stimulation. The chain recombines TRBV6-5 with TRBJ1-1; TRBD1 is a possible D gene (6 bases). The TCR sequence derives from a human donor in good health (CMV status not recorded). Some clones in this sample may be carry-over from other donors' samples. CDR3 in DNA: TGTGCCAGCAGTTACCTAGGACAGCCGAACACTGAAGCTTTCTTT. Protein: CASSYLGQPNTEAFF.